Below are 25 T cell receptor beta chains sequenced from a single sample in a study of T cell repertoires in cytomegalovirus infection. MiXCR, run by TCRdb on the reads, gives a single entry per CDR3 protein. The sample lists under 850,000 distinct CDR3 sequences; under 40% were seen once. The sequencing input was PBMCs. The receptors here all came from a human donor in good health (CMV status not recorded). Some clones in this sample may be carry-over from other donors' samples.

The genes are TRBV2 and TRBJ2-6; 9 positions agree with TRBD2. V trimming: 6 bases; J trimming: 2 bases; junction bases outside the gene matches: 8. Germline CDR1 reads SNHLY; CDR2 reads FYNNEI. This CDR3 region has 17 residues. The CDR3 region has the DNA TGTGCCAGCAGGGGACTAGCCGGTTTCCCTGGGGCCAACGTCCTGACTTTC. Translation: CASRGLAGFPGANVLTF.

V gene TRBV19 combines with J gene TRBJ1-2; D is unresolved. Germline V CDR1 and CDR2: LNHDA, SQIVND (reference sequence). The CDR3 covers 15 residues. Trimming cost V 8 bases and J 7 bases, with 23 bases left between them. DNA for the CDR3: TGTGCCAGTCTGGCCCTAGGTGGCCGAGGGATTGGCTACACCTTC. Translating gives CASLALGGRGIGYTF.

Regarding this clonotype: A much larger clone lies one base from this, so it may be a read error. It is likely a read error, because the conserved phenylalanine at the end of the CDR3 is missing. The rearrangement links TRBV7-9 to TRBJ2-1, with 11 bases that match TRBD2. Germline assignment: CDR1 SEHNR and CDR2 FQNEAQ (reference sequence). The CDR3 spans 19 residues. Germline trimming cut 0 bases from V and 0 bases from J; bases unmatched to any gene: 7. The CDR3 here is CASSLAVLAGGISYNEQFL. The CDR3 DNA sequence: TGTGCCAGCAGCTTAGCCGTCTTAGCGGGGGGGATCTCCTACAATGAGCAGTTCTTA.

The chain links TRBV20-1 to TRBJ1-1, with D uncertain. The CDR3 sequence is 13 residues long. V lost 0 bases and J 6 bases, leaving 11 bases between the germline ends. Germline V CDR1 and CDR2: DFQATT, SNEGSKA (reference sequence). The CDR3 sequence is CSARDYRVAEAFF. The DNA of the CDR3 is TGCAGTGCTAGAGATTATAGGGTTGCTGAAGCTTTCTTT.

This clonotype was seen a few times. The V and J genes are TRBV11-1 and TRBJ2-7, with 10 bases lining up with TRBD1. Germline V lookup: CDR1 SGHAT, CDR2 FQDESV (reference sequence). V trimming: 3 bases; J trimming: 3 bases; junction bases outside the gene matches: 11. This CDR3 region has 17 residues. This CDR3 reads CASSFVTGTGADYEQYF. Written as DNA, the CDR3 is TGTGCCAGCAGCTTCGTTACCGGGACAGGGGCCGACTACGAGCAGTACTTC.

J is TRBJ2-4 and V is TRBV5-1; 11 bases line up with TRBD1. Germline trimming cut 4 bases from V and 7 bases from J; bases unmatched to any gene: 4. Germline V gene lookup returns CDR1 SGHRS and CDR2 YFSETQ. CDR3 size: 14 residues. CDR3 in amino acids: CASSGGQGVNIQYF. The CDR3 DNA follows: TGCGCCAGCAGCGGGGGACAGGGGGTGAACATTCAGTACTTC.

The table lists this clonotype with many counts. The chain uses TRBV7-2 and TRBJ2-1; D gene unclear. Germline V gives CDR1 SGHTA, CDR2 FQGNSA. The CDR3 has 13 amino acids. V shed 1 base and J shed 7 bases, with 8 bases lying between them. CDR3 region: CASSLGRYNEQFF. The CDR3, as DNA: TGTGCCAGCAGCTTAGGCCGATATAATGAGCAGTTCTTC.

The chain employs TRBV24-1 and TRBJ2-3; possible D gene TRBD1, 6 bases. The CDR3 is 15 amino acids. With 3 bases removed from V and 0 bases from J, the gap between germline ends came to 9 bases. Germline CDR1 is KGHDR and CDR2 is SFDVKD. In DNA, the CDR3 is TGTGCCACCAGTGATGGACAGAGAAGCACAGATACGCAGTATTTT. Protein product: CATSDGQRSTDTQYF.

This chain connects TRBV5-1 to TRBJ1-2; TRBD1 might be the D (6 bases). Germline V gene sequence: CDR1 SGHRS, CDR2 YFSETQ. V gave up 6 bases and J gave up 3 bases, with 18 bases separating them. The CDR3 loop spans 15 amino acids. CDR3 DNA: TGCGCCAGCACTAAACATACGGGACAAGACTATGGCTACACCTTC. Amino acids: CASTKHTGQDYGYTF.

The chain couples TRBV5-1 to TRBJ1-1; D is unclear. CDR3 length: 16 amino acids. CDR1 and CDR2 (germline): SGHRS, YFSETQ. V gave up 1 base and J gave up 5 bases, with 18 bases separating them. The DNA of the CDR3 is TGCGCCAGCAGCTTGATGGCAACTGATGGGGTAACTGAAGCTTTCTTT. Translating it yields CASSLMATDGVTEAFF.

The chain uses TRBV5-1 and TRBJ2-2; D may be TRBD1 or TRBD2 (7 bases each). From germline, CDR1 is SGHRS and CDR2 YFSETQ. The length of the CDR3 is 17 residues. The V and J ends lost 0 bases and 5 bases respectively, with 17 bases between them. This CDR3 reads CASSLGPRQGGTGELFF. The CDR3 DNA sequence: TGCGCCAGCAGCTTGGGTCCTCGACAGGGAGGGACCGGGGAGCTGTTTTTT.

The chain has TRBV28 and TRBJ2-2; 12 bases line up with TRBD2. Germline V lookup: CDR1 MDHEN, CDR2 SYDVKM. This CDR3 is built from 17 residues. Germline trimming cut 2 bases from V and 1 base from J; bases unmatched to any gene: 2. CDR3 nucleotides: TGTGCCAGCAGTTTACCTAGCGGGGGGGTGAACACCGGGGAGCTGTTTTTT. Its translation is CASSLPSGGVNTGELFF.

The chain is built from TRBV28 and TRBJ2-5; D may be TRBD2 (6 bases). V was trimmed by 6 bases and J by 2 bases, leaving 19 bases between them. This CDR3 has 16 residues. CDR1 and CDR2 from the germline V gene are MDHEN and SYDVKM. CDR3 sequence (DNA): TGTGCCAGCAGCCCCACCGGGGGACCTCTACAAGAGACCCAGTACTTC. Its translation is CASSPTGGPLQETQYF.

This chain links TRBV5-6 with TRBJ1-1, with D hard to call. The V end was cut by 0 bases, the J end by 1 base, with 7 bases between. CDR1 and CDR2 from the germline V gene are SGHDT and YYEEEE. There are 14 residues in the CDR3. CDR3 loop: CASSLVSENTEAFF. CDR3 bases: TGTGCCAGCAGCTTGGTTTCGGAGAACACTGAAGCTTTCTTT. Complete variable domain (other parts from reference TRBV5-6 and TRBJ1-1): DAGVTQSPTHLIKTRGQQVTLRCSPKSGHDTVSWYQQALGQGPQFIFQYYEEEERQRGNFPDRFSGHQFPNYSSELNVNALLLGDSALYLCASSLVSENTEAFFGQGTRLTVV.

This clonotype showed up just a few times. The gene calls are TRBV7-2 and TRBJ1-2, with 10 bases aligning to TRBD1. J lost 3 bases, V lost 4 bases, and 2 bases had no gene match. This CDR3 comprises 14 residues. Per germline, CDR1 SGHTA and CDR2 FQGNSA. The CDR3 sequence is CASSWTGGDYGYTF. The CDR3 DNA sequence: TGTGCCAGCAGCTGGACAGGGGGTGACTATGGCTACACCTTC. Combining the CDR3 with reference TRBV7-2 and TRBJ1-2 gives the whole variable domain GAGVSQSPSNKVTEKGKDVELRCDPISGHTALYWYRQSLGQGLEFLIYFQGNSAPDKSGLPSDRFSAERTGGSVSTLTIQRTQQEDSAVYLCASSWTGGDYGYTFGSGTRLTVV.

This clonotype was observed a few times. V usage is TRBV27 and J usage is TRBJ2-2; tentative D call: TRBD1 (5 bases). V lost 2 bases to trimming and J lost 0 bases, with 16 bases between them. Per the germline V gene, CDR1 is MNHEY and CDR2 is SMNVEV (reference sequence). This CDR3 has 18 amino acids. CDR3 in amino acids: CASSLKQGVGANTGELFF. The DNA of the CDR3 is TGTGCCAGCAGTTTAAAGCAAGGTGTAGGGGCGAACACCGGGGAGCTGTTTTTT.

The chain couples TRBV20-1 to TRBJ2-1; the D gene could be TRBD1 or TRBD2 (5 bases each). This CDR3 is 15 amino acids long. V was trimmed by 3 bases and J by 2 bases, leaving 14 bases between them. CDR1 and CDR2 (germline): DFQATT, SNEGSKA (reference sequence). Written as DNA, the CDR3 is TGCAGTGCTAGCTCGGGGCGAAGTACCTACAATGAGCAGTTCTTC. Encoded protein: CSASSGRSTYNEQFF.

This chain uses TRBV10-3 with TRBJ2-3; D may correspond to TRBD1 or TRBD2 (7 bases each). Germline loops: CDR1 ENHRY, CDR2 SYGVKD. Trimming took 6 bases from V and 0 from J, leaving 16 bases between them. The CDR3 is 16 amino acids. The CDR3 coding sequence is TGTGCCATCAGGGGGGGGACAGCACTTAGCACAGATACGCAGTATTTT. Encoded protein: CAIRGGTALSTDTQYF.

This clonotype was found a few times. V is TRBV7-3 and J is TRBJ2-2; a possible D gene is TRBD1 (6 bases). Germline V gives CDR1 SGHTA, CDR2 FQGTGA. The CDR3 totals 15 residues. V gave up 6 bases and J gave up 0 bases, with 11 bases separating them. DNA for the CDR3: TGTGCCAGCAGACGTGGACAGTCGAACACCGGGGAGCTGTTTTTT. Amino acid sequence: CASRRGQSNTGELFF.

Worth noting for this clonotype: At one end the junction does not follow the germline gene, possibly because of a read error. The V gene is TRBV20-1, the J gene TRBJ1-4, with D perhaps matching TRBD1 (6 bases). The CDR3 consists of 16 residues. CDR1 is DFQATT and CDR2 is SNEGSKA in the germline V gene (reference sequence). The CDR3 loop is CSARALAGATNETLFF. Here the CDR3 DNA reads TGCAGTGCTAGAGCCCTAGCGGGGGCAACTAATGAAACACTGTTTTTT.

This chain uses TRBV18 with TRBJ1-2; TRBD1 matches at 7 bases. The J segment lost 2 bases and the V segment lost 6 bases, leaving 12 bases of the junction unmatched. CDR1 is KGHSH and CDR2 is LQKENI in the germline V gene. The CDR3 is 16 amino acids. The CDR3 is CASSQGQDRRNYGYTF. The CDR3 DNA follows: TGTGCCAGCTCCCAAGGACAGGATCGGAGGAACTATGGCTACACCTTC.

The sample holds many counts of this clonotype. This chain links TRBV5-1 with TRBJ2-5; the D call may be TRBD1 or TRBD2 (7 bases each). V was cut by 1 base and J by 5 bases, with 18 bases left in between. From germline, CDR1 is SGHRS and CDR2 YFSETQ. The CDR3 consists of 16 residues. The CDR3 loop is CASSLFGRGREETQYF. The CDR3 DNA follows: TGCGCCAGCAGCTTGTTTGGGAGGGGGCGCGAGGAGACCCAGTACTTC.

This clonotype was detected a few times. The chain joins TRBV7-2 to TRBJ2-7; D unclear. With 1 base removed from V and 2 bases from J, the gap between germline ends came to 9 bases. CDR1 and CDR2 from the germline V gene are SGHTA and FQGNSA. The CDR3 length is 14 residues. The CDR3 here is CASSLEGLPYEQYF. The DNA for the CDR3 is TGTGCCAGCAGCTTAGAAGGGCTCCCCTACGAGCAGTACTTC.

This clonotype was counted a few times. This rearrangement joins TRBV9 to TRBJ2-2; 9 bases line up with TRBD1. Germline V gives CDR1 SGDLS, CDR2 YYNGEE. Trimming removed 0 bases from V and 8 bases from J; junction bases left unmatched: 5. The CDR3 contains 15 residues. The CDR3, as DNA: TGTGCCAGCAGCGTAGAAACAGGGGGCGCGGGGGAGCTGTTTTTT. Its translation: CASSVETGGAGELFF.

The chain combines TRBV10-3 with TRBJ1-2; TRBD1 might be the D (6 bases). This CDR3 spans 15 amino acids. Germline lookup yields CDR1 ENHRY and CDR2 SYGVKD. Trimming shortened V by 3 bases and J by 7 bases, and 18 bases separated the two germline ends. The CDR3 DNA reads TGTGCCATCAGTGACGGACAGCCTCGGTCGGCTGGCTACACCTTC. This sequence encodes CAISDGQPRSAGYTF.